This entry features one TCR beta chain sequence. Antigen unknown. Per germline, CDR1 MNHEY and CDR2 SVGAGI. The CDR3 totals 14 residues. V was shortened by 10 bases and J by 3 bases, with 18 bases between the two germline ends. Time point reported: week 5, during vaccination. Doses comprised 300 ug of mutant IDH1 20-mer peptide each, plus topical imiquimod. Data came from immunoSEQ multiplex PCR; TCRdb stores just in-frame clones and leaves some out. This sample yields tens of thousands of clones, of which roughly 76% are seen a single time; about an eighth belongs to the top ten. This entry is derived from a study of a mutant IDH1 vaccine in newly diagnosed glioma. Study outcomes and limitations: It seemed that pseudoprogression was not linked to changes in the top peripheral T cell clonotypes.

Sample: PBMCs, taken from a glioma patient whose treatment included an IDH1 peptide vaccine. This TCR came from a man aged 50-59 years with glioma. The V and J genes are TRBV6-5 and TRBJ2-5; the D gene is possibly TRBD2 (5 bases). CDR3 nucleotide sequence: TGTGCCACTCGGGAAAGGGTTTGGAAAGAGACCCAGTACTTC. Amino acid sequence: CATRERVWKETQYF.